These 8 T cell receptor beta chains share one sample of origin, sequenced in a study of shared clonotypes between healthy human individuals. Repertoires were generated with immunoSEQ multiplex PCR, while TCRdb's copy carries only in-frame clones and drops some. The table includes just over 2,000,000 clones, over 85% detected once. The sample taken for sequencing was naive CD4+ T cells sorted from blood. Indicated subset: CD45RA+ positively selected. Every receptor here comes from a man aged 18-30 years in good health.

V gene TRBV7-9 combines with J gene TRBJ2-1, with TRBD1 matching 10 bases. CDR1 is SEHNR and CDR2 is FQNEAQ in the germline V gene (reference sequence). The CDR3 runs 14 residues. The V and J ends lost 3 bases and 8 bases, in that order; junction bases with no gene match: 4. DNA of the CDR3: TGTGCCAGCAGCTTCGGGACAGGGGCTGATGAGCAGTTCTTC. It encodes CASSFGTGADEQFF.

Notes on this clone: The identical CDR3 is also encoded by other nucleotide sequences in the sample. The chain links TRBV10-2 to TRBJ2-7, with no clear D. There are 15 residues in the CDR3. V lost 2 bases and J lost 0, with 11 bases in between. CDR1 is WSHSY and CDR2 is SAAADI in the germline V gene. The CDR3 sequence: CASSEAGPLSYEQYF. The CDR3, as DNA: TGCGCCAGCAGTGAGGCTGGGCCTCTCTCCTACGAGCAGTACTTC.

V and J are TRBV6-6 and TRBJ1-1; possible D gene TRBD1, 6 bases. The CDR3 is 12 amino acids. V was clipped by 5 bases and J by 5 bases, with 9 bases between them. Germline CDR1 and CDR2: MNHNY and SVGAGI (reference sequence). CDR3 protein: CASSPGQTEAFF. DNA of the CDR3: TGTGCCAGCAGTCCCGGACAGACTGAAGCTTTCTTT.

The J gene is TRBJ2-3, the V gene TRBV2; 7 nucleotides align to TRBD2. The V gene end was trimmed by 2 bases and the J gene end by 7 bases; junction bases not matched to a gene: 15. Looked up from germline, CDR1 is SNHLY and CDR2 is FYNNEI. CDR3 length: 17 amino acids. DNA of the CDR3: TGTGCCAGCAGTGAAAGAAGCTCGGGAGGCCTCCTGAATACGCAGTATTTT. This sequence encodes CASSERSSGGLLNTQYF.

The chain combines TRBV7-3 with TRBJ2-1, with 9 bases identical to TRBD1. Germline CDR1 is SGHTA and CDR2 is FQGTGA. This CDR3 has 15 residues. J lost 4 bases, V lost 2 bases, and 3 bases had no gene match. CDR3 coding DNA: TGTGCCAGCAGCTTAGGGGACAGGGTGTACAATGAGCAGTTCTTC. As protein: CASSLGDRVYNEQFF.

The CDR3 protein is CASSFQTETGNTIYF. For the CDR3, the DNA is TGTGCCAGCAGTTTTCAGACAGAGACCGGAAACACCATATATTTT. The rearrangement uses TRBV6-5 and TRBJ1-3; D possibly corresponds to TRBD1 (5 bases). The CDR3 sequence is 15 residues long. The V and J ends lost 4 bases and 4 bases respectively, with 14 bases between them. CDR1 MNHEY and CDR2 SVGAGI come from the germline V gene.

This rearrangement joins TRBV18 to TRBJ1-2, with 9 bases matching TRBD1. The CDR3 extends over 13 amino acids. J lost 7 bases, V lost 2 bases, and 2 bases had no gene match. From germline, CDR1 is KGHSH and CDR2 LQKENI. This chain's CDR3 is CASSPGQGPGYTF. The CDR3 nucleotides are TGTGCCAGCTCACCAGGACAGGGGCCTGGCTACACCTTC. Looking up the rest from reference TRBV18 and TRBJ1-2 gives the full variable domain: NAGVMQNPRHLVRRRGQEARLRCSPMKGHSHVYWYRQLPEEGLKFMVYLQKENIIDESGMPKERFSAEFPKEGPSILRIQQVVRGDSAAYFCASSPGQGPGYTFGSGTRLTVV.

This chain uses TRBV7-8 with TRBJ2-7; D is possibly TRBD1 (6 bases). Trimming pared 5 bases from V and 4 bases from J, leaving 9 bases between. The CDR3 loop spans 12 amino acids. In germline, CDR1 is SGHVS, CDR2 FQNEAQ. CDR3 loop: CASSATGYEQYF. CDR3 in DNA: TGTGCCAGCAGCGCCACAGGGTACGAGCAGTACTTC.